These 6 T cell receptor beta chains were sequenced from one sample in a study of beta chain features in type 1 diabetes (dated by TCRdb to 2016 to 2018). On the study overall, not on this receptor specifically: A moderate but significant shortening of TCRB CDR3 length was observed in type 1 diabetes patients in all four CD4+ subsets.

The library was generated by the immunoSEQ multiplex PCR assay. The entire amount of isolated RNA was reverse transcribed using the High Capacity cDNA Reverse Transcription Kit, so the sequenced TCRB transcripts were expressed ones. TCRdb mirrors the immuneACCESS table, restricted to in-frame sequences. Some clones are absent from its copies; in checked studies, under half trace to an unresolved V gene, and the reason for the others is unknown. For this sample there are about 240,000 clones; roughly 14% appear just once. In total, the top ten clones hold roughly 0.019% of the sample. No cognate antigen is known for these TCRs. Sequencing was carried out using naive CD4+ T cells from blood. This specimen's cell subset or site label, per the study, means: true naive CD4+ T cells. These receptors all stem from a man under 40 with type 1 diabetes.

This rearrangement joins TRBV25-1 to TRBJ1-1; 8 bases line up with TRBD1. The CDR3 spans 13 residues. Germline V gene sequence: CDR1 MGHDK, CDR2 SYGVNS. Trimming removed 1 base from V and 12 bases from J; junction bases left unmatched: 7. CDR3 region: CASSESRTGYPFF. As DNA, the CDR3 is TGTGCCAGCAGTGAATCTCGGACAGGGTATCCTTTCTTT.

A few counts support this clone. The chain uses TRBV18 and TRBJ1-6; D perhaps matches TRBD1 (6 bases). The V gene's germline CDR1 is KGHSH and CDR2 LQKENI. The CDR3 covers 15 residues. Trimming took off 0 bases at V and 10 bases at J, with 13 bases between the two ends. CDR3 protein: CASSPPDRPRSPLHF. CDR3 nucleotides: TGTGCCAGCTCACCACCAGACAGGCCAAGGTCACCCCTCCACTTT.

The chain has TRBV5-4 and TRBJ2-7; TRBD2 matches 9 bases. Losses at the gene ends were 0 bases for V and 6 bases for J; bases not matched to a gene: 7. Germline values: CDR1 SGHNT, CDR2 YYREEE (reference sequence). There are 15 residues in the CDR3. In DNA form, the CDR3 reads TGTGCCAGCAGCTTGGGCGGGAGGGCCCGGATCGAGCAGTACTTC. This translates into CASSLGGRARIEQYF.

This clone was detected only a few times. The chain links TRBV5-1 to TRBJ2-7; no clear D gene. Germline V lookup: CDR1 SGHRS, CDR2 YFSETQ. This CDR3 has 13 residues. Trimming took off 0 bases at V and 3 bases at J, with 7 bases between the two ends. CDR3 in amino acids: CASSLAANYEQYF. The CDR3, as DNA: TGCGCCAGCAGCTTGGCCGCTAACTACGAGCAGTACTTC.

The chain carries TRBV5-1 and TRBJ2-1, with 11 bases aligning to TRBD2. Germline V gives CDR1 SGHRS, CDR2 YFSETQ. V dropped 3 bases and J dropped 7; count of bases not matched to a gene: 6. The CDR3 has 15 amino acids. The DNA of the CDR3 is TGCGCCAGCAGCTATAGCGGGGGGGTTGAAAATGAGCAGTTCTTC. Protein: CASSYSGGVENEQFF.

The rearrangement uses TRBV25-1 and TRBJ2-1; the match to TRBD2 covers 8 bases. The CDR3 loop spans 14 amino acids. With 4 bases clipped from V and 12 bases from J, the junction kept 11 bases outside the gene matches. Germline V CDR1 and CDR2: MGHDK, SYGVNS. In DNA, the CDR3 is TGTGCCAGCAGTGCTACTAGCGGAGGGGTAGGGCAGTTCTTC. It encodes CASSATSGGVGQFF.